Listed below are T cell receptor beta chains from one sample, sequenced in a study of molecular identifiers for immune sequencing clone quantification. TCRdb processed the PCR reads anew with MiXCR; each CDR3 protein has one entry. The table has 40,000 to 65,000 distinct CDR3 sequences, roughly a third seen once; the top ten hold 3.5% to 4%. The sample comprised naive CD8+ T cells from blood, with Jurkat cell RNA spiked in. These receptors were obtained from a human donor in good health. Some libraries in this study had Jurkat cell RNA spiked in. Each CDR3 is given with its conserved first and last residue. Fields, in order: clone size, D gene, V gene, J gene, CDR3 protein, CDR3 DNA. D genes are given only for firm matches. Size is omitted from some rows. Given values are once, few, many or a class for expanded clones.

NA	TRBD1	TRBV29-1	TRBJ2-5	CSVDLGQGAETQYF	TGCAGCGTTGATTTGGGACAGGGGGCAGAGACCCAGTACTTC
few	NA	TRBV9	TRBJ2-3	CASSDAQTSTDTQYF	TGTGCCAGCAGCGATGCGCAGACTAGCACAGATACGCAGTATTTT
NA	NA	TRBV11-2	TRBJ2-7	CASSLSGPGREQYF	TGTGCCAGCAGCCTGTCGGGCCCCGGCCGCGAGCAGTACTTC
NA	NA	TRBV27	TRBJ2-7	CASKALRETLYEQYF	TGTGCCAGCAAAGCGCTCCGAGAGACGCTCTACGAGCAGTACTTC
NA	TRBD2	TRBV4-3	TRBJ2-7	CASSQGLAGPYNEQYF	TGCGCCAGCAGCCAAGGTCTAGCGGGGCCGTACAATGAGCAGTACTTC
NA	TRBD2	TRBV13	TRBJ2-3	CASSPGLAGVQGDTQYF	TGTGCCAGCAGCCCAGGACTAGCGGGAGTTCAGGGAGATACGCAGTATTTT
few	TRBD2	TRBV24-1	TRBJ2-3	CATSGASGDSTDTQYF	TGTGCCACCAGTGGGGCTAGCGGGGACAGCACAGATACGCAGTATTTT
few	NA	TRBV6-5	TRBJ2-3	CASSNRTVILSTDTQYF	TGTGCCAGCAGTAACCGGACGGTTATTCTTAGCACAGATACGCAGTATTTT
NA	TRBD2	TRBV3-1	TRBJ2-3	CASSPLGGPSGADTQYF	TGTGCCAGCAGCCCTCTAGGGGGTCCTAGCGGGGCAGATACGCAGTATTTT
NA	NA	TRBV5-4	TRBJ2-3	CASSIRADTQYF	TGTGCCAGCAGCATTAGAGCAGATACGCAGTATTTT
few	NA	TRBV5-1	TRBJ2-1	CASSIWPGFTNEQFF	TGCGCCAGCAGCATATGGCCCGGGTTTACCAATGAGCAGTTCTTC
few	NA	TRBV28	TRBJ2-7	CASSLGGPTYEQYF	TGTGCCAGCAGTTTGGGAGGCCCTACCTACGAGCAGTACTTC
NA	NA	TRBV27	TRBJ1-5	CANSSMDVNQPQHF	TGTGCCAACAGTTCCATGGATGTTAATCAGCCCCAGCATTTT
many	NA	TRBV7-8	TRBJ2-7	CASSFQQTGAYEQYF	TGTGCCAGCAGCTTCCAACAAACGGGAGCCTACGAGCAGTACTTC
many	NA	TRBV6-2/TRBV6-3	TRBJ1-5	CASSYLGNRNQPQHF	TGTGCCAGCAGTTACCTGGGGAATCGCAATCAGCCCCAGCATTTT
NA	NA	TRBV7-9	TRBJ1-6	CASSSGAAPLHF	TGTGCCAGCAGTTCCGGGGCGGCACCCCTCCACTTT
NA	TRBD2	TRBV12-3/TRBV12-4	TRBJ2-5	CASSSLLAGASETQYF	TGTGCCAGCAGTTCCCTCCTAGCGGGAGCCTCAGAGACCCAGTACTTC
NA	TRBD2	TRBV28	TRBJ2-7	CASSLRPWTSGPYSYEQYF	TGTGCCAGCAGTTTACGTCCATGGACTAGCGGGCCTTATTCCTACGAGCAGTACTTC
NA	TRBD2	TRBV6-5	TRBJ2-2	CASSYSGTSGRTGELFF	TGTGCCAGCAGTTACTCCGGGACTAGCGGGAGGACCGGGGAGCTGTTTTTT
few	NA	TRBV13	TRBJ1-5	CASSSNVGPQHF	TGTGCCAGCAGCTCGAACGTTGGGCCCCAGCATTTT
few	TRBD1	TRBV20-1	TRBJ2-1	CSAPRVRDSSYNEQFF	TGCAGTGCGCCTAGGGTCCGGGACAGCTCCTACAATGAGCAGTTCTTC
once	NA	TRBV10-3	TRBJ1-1	CAISVKLSGMNTEAFF	TGTGCCATCAGTGTGAAATTGTCAGGAATGAACACTGAAGCTTTCTTT
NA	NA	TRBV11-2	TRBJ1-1	CASSLIGSIGLEAFF	TGTGCCAGCAGCTTAATTGGGTCTATTGGATTGGAAGCTTTCTTT
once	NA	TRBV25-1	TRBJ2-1	CASSLWGGEFGEQFF	TGTGCCAGCTCCCTTTGGGGAGGAGAGTTCGGTGAGCAGTTCTTC
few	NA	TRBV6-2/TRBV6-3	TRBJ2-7	CASPILAYEQYF	TGTGCCAGCCCCATTCTTGCCTACGAGCAGTACTTC
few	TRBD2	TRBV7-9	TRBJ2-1	CASTPRLAGGVRSYNEQFF	TGTGCCAGCACCCCTAGGCTAGCGGGAGGGGTGAGGTCCTACAATGAGCAGTTCTTC
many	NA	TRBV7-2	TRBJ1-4	CASSPNEKLFF	TGTGCCAGCAGCCCAAATGAAAAACTGTTTTTT
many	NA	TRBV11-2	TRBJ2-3	CASSLWDPTDTQYF	TGTGCCAGCAGCTTATGGGACCCGACAGATACGCAGTATTTT
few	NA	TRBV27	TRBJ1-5	CASSTWGGNQPQHF	TGTGCCAGCAGTACGTGGGGAGGCAATCAGCCCCAGCATTTT
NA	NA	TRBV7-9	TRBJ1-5	CASGAGGESNQPQHF	TGTGCCAGCGGCGCCGGGGGCGAAAGCAATCAGCCCCAGCATTTT
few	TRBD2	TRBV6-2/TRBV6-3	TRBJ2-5	CASTDRHREGETQYF	TGTGCCAGCACCGATCGGCACCGGGAGGGAGAGACCCAGTACTTC
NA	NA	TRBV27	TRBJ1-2	CASCLTTFPPNGYTF	TGTGCCAGCTGTTTAACCACATTCCCCCCGAACGGCTACACCTTC
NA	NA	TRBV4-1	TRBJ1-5	CASSLVTEANQPQHF	TGCGCCAGCAGCCTCGTTACAGAGGCCAATCAGCCCCAGCATTTT
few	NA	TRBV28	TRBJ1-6	CASSSLESDTLHF	TGTGCCAGCAGCTCTCTCGAGTCCGACACCCTCCACTTT
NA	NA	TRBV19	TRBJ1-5	CASSIGRGRVQPQHF	TGTGCCAGTAGTATTGGCAGGGGTAGGGTTCAGCCCCAGCATTTT
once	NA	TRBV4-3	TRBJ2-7	CASSQGSIEQYF	TGCGCCAGCAGCCAAGGGTCAATAGAGCAGTACTTC
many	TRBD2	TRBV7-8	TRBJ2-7	CASSPDPPSGNPFEQYF	TGTGCCAGCAGCCCAGACCCCCCTAGCGGGAACCCCTTCGAGCAGTACTTC
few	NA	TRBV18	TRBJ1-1	CASSPPKGLDTEAFF	TGTGCCAGCTCACCACCGAAGGGTCTGGACACTGAAGCTTTCTTT
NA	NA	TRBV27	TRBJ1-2	CASSFDRKNYGYTF	TGTGCCAGCAGTTTCGACAGGAAAAACTATGGCTACACCTTC
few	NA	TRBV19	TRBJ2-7	CASSKSLVDYEQYF	TGTGCCAGTAGTAAGTCGTTGGTCGACTACGAGCAGTACTTC
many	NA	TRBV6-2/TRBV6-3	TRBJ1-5	CASTDADTQPQHF	TGTGCCAGCACCGATGCGGATACTCAGCCCCAGCATTTT
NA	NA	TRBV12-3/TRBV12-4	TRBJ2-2	CASGYTGELFF	TGTGCCAGCGGGTACACCGGGGAGCTGTTTTTT
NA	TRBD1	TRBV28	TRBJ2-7	CASSTRTGGLKLHPPEQYF	TGTGCCAGCAGTACCCGGACAGGGGGCTTAAAGCTCCACCCGCCCGAGCAGTACTTC
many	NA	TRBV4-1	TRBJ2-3	CASSQDRATDTQYF	TGCGCCAGCAGCCAAGACAGGGCCACAGATACGCAGTATTTT
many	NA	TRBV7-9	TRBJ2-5	CASSYGPSGETQYF	TGTGCCAGCAGCTACGGGCCCTCGGGAGAGACCCAGTACTTC
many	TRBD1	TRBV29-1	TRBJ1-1	CSVVGTGGMNTEAFF	TGCAGCGTTGTTGGGACAGGGGGGATGAACACTGAAGCTTTCTTT
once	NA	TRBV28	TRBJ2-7	CASSPERWVSSCEQYF	TGTGCCAGCAGCCCGGAGCGGTGGGTGAGCTCCTGCGAGCAGTACTTC
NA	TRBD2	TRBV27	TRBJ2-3	CASSFSGNDGTQYF	TGTGCCAGCAGTTTTAGCGGGAACGATGGTACGCAGTATTTT
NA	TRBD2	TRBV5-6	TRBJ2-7	CASSLGTGGYEQYF	TGTGCCAGCAGCTTGGGCACGGGAGGTTACGAGCAGTACTTC
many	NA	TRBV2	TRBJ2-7	CASTGATSYEQYF	TGTGCCAGCACAGGAGCCACCTCCTACGAGCAGTACTTC
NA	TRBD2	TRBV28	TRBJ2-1	CASGLAGGADEQFF	TGTGCCAGCGGACTAGCGGGAGGAGCGGATGAGCAGTTCTTC
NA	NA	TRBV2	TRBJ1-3	CASVPDSGNTIYF	TGTGCCAGTGTGCCAGACTCTGGAAACACCATATATTTT
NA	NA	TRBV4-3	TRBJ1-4	CASSQEGLLSEKLFF	TGCGCCAGCAGCCAAGAGGGGTTGCTATCAGAAAAACTTTTTTTT
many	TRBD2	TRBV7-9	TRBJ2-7	CASSPPGRVFDEQYF	TGTGCCAGCAGCCCGCCGGGGAGGGTATTTGACGAGCAGTACTTC